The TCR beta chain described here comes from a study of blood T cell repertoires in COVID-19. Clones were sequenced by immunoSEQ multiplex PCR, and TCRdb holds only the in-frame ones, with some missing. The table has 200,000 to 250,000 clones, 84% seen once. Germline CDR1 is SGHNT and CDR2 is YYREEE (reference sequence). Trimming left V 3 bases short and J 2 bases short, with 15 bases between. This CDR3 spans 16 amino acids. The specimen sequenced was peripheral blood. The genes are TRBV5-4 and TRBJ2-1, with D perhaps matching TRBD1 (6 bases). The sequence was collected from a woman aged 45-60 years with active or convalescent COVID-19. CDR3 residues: CASSSGGQYAYNEQFF. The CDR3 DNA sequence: TGTGCCAGCAGCTCTGGTGGACAGTATGCCTACAATGAGCAGTTCTTC.